This T cell receptor beta chain was profiled in a study of T cell responses to AZD1222 COVID-19 vaccine. Study results and caveats: A mostly white British donor set with more females was recruited, and clonal diversity was possibly underestimated.

Comments on this clone: The target antigen is unknown.

V lost 5 bases to trimming and J lost 3 bases; unmatched junction nucleotides: 11. Germline V gene lookup returns CDR1 SGHAT and CDR2 FQNNGV. The CDR3 sequence is 16 residues long. Sequenced by immunoSEQ multiplex PCR; TCRdb stores in-frame clones only, minus some. The table records roughly 150,000 clones, 80% to 95% of them present only once. V is TRBV11-2 and J is TRBJ1-1; 8 nucleotides match TRBD1. The sample in question was peripheral blood, obtained 28 days after the second AZD1222 dose. The TCR was taken from an adult who received the AZD1222 COVID-19 vaccine. The CDR3 sequence is CASSVGWGQVYTEAFF. The CDR3 DNA is TGTGCCAGCAGCGTAGGCTGGGGACAGGTTTACACTGAAGCTTTCTTT.